The clone carrying this T cell receptor (beta chain) was observed at least ten times. No antigen is known for it. This entry is derived from a study of early T cells in non-severe SARS-CoV-2 infection. Study details: The chains were unpaired, and the sequenced material was bulk RNA from unsorted whole blood.

Individual cDNA molecules were tagged with unique molecular identifiers. TCRdb reprocessed the 5' RACE reads via MiXCR and lists one record per CDR3 protein. This table has 85,000 to 100,000 distinct CDR3 sequences, about 10% appearing once. The CDR3 covers 15 residues. Per germline, CDR1 DFQATT and CDR2 SNEGSKA (reference sequence). Germline trimming cut 3 bases from V and 10 bases from J; bases unmatched to any gene: 13. Overall study findings and caveats: A preference for anti-spike CD8 responses marked VDJdb matching, which missed private and CD4 specificities.

Sequencing used whole blood, obtained at baseline. The origin of this receptor is an adult who was a healthcare worker with PCR-confirmed SARS-CoV-2 infection or an uninfected control (not recorded which). The chain is built from TRBV20-1 and TRBJ2-1; 9 bases agree with TRBD1. Here the CDR3 DNA reads TGCAGTGCTAGGGGTGGGGACAGGGCGTTGTCGGAGCAGTTCTTC. Amino acid sequence: CSARGGDRALSEQFF.